The next 11 T cell receptor beta chains were all read from a single sample in a study of post-analysis software for immune sequencing data. Study observations and caveats: There were about five TRBV segments more frequent in patients than controls, and TRBV5-6, TRBV5-1 and TRBV20-1 were among them.

These receptors are not linked to any known antigen. The authors incorporated unique molecular identifiers into the TCR beta cDNA libraries. MiXCR, run by TCRdb on the PCR reads, gives a single entry per CDR3 protein. The sample records 700,000 to 900,000 distinct CDR3 sequences, 40% to 55% being singletons. The sequenced sample consisted of blood. These receptor sequences come from a girl aged 5-17 years with multiple sclerosis.

A single count supports this clonotype. The V call is TRBV6-2 or TRBV6-3, the J call TRBJ2-7; D not resolved. Per germline, CDR1 MNHEY and CDR2 SVGEGT. The CDR3 is made up of 14 amino acids. The V end was cut by 5 bases, the J end by 7 bases, with 18 bases between. CDR3 region: CASSPVSSYNEQYF. CDR3 nucleotide sequence: TGTGCCAGCAGTCCGGTTAGCTCCTACAATGAGCAGTACTTC.

V gene TRBV7-6 combines with J gene TRBJ2-3; 13 bases match TRBD2. This CDR3 contains 16 residues. Trimming took 4 bases from V and 7 from J; bases not matched to a gene: 8. The germline gives CDR1 SGHVS, CDR2 FNYEAQ. The CDR3 bases are TGTGCCAGCAGCTCGACTAGCGGGAGGTTTCTGAATACGCAGTATTTT. Translated: CASSSTSGRFLNTQYF.

This chain links TRBV7-9 with TRBJ2-4, with D unresolved. The CDR3 spans 15 residues. Germline V gives CDR1 SEHNR, CDR2 FQNEAQ (reference sequence). Trimming shortened V by 1 base and J by 3 bases, and 10 bases separated the two germline ends. CDR3 nucleotide sequence: TGTGCCAGCAGCTTAGAGAAAGCCCACAAAAACATTCAGTACTTC. Translated, it gives CASSLEKAHKNIQYF.

This clonotype occurred a few times. The chain is built from TRBV11-2 and TRBJ2-5, with 7 bases identical to TRBD1. The J call may not be correct, given that the DNA end is closer to TRBJ2-7. The CDR3 sequence is 16 residues long. Germline CDR1 reads SGHAT; CDR2 reads FQNNGV. The CDR3 is CASSFPGQTLSGEQYF. The CDR3 DNA reads TGTGCCAGCAGCTTTCCGGGACAGACCCTATCAGGCGAGCAGTACTTC.

The chain is built from TRBV28 and TRBJ2-5, with a weak D call TRBD2 (6 bases). V lost 3 bases, J lost 6 bases, and 8 bases lay in between. Germline CDR1 and CDR2: MDHEN and SYDVKM. The CDR3 spans 12 residues. Here the CDR3 reads CASSFGGKTQYF. The CDR3 nucleotides read TGTGCCAGCAGTTTTGGGGGGAAGACCCAGTACTTC.

The rearrangement joins TRBV20-1 to TRBJ2-4; TRBD2 matches at 8 bases. The CDR3 length is 13 residues. Unmatched junction bases numbered 3, after V lost 3 bases and J lost 5 bases. Germline loops: CDR1 DFQATT, CDR2 SNEGSKA (reference sequence). The CDR3 nucleotides read TGCAGTGCTAGCTCCGGGAGGGAAAACATTCAGTACTTC. This codes for CSASSGRENIQYF.

This rearrangement joins TRBV4-3 to TRBJ1-2; no clear D gene. V was clipped by 0 bases and J by 2 bases, with 7 bases between them. This CDR3 is built from 14 residues. Per the germline V gene, CDR1 is LGHNA and CDR2 is YSLEER. The CDR3 DNA sequence: TGCGCCAGCAGCCAAGATAGGCGGAACTATGGCTACACCTTC. Protein sequence: CASSQDRRNYGYTF.

On this clonotype: The junction differs from germline at one of its ends, possibly a read error. V gene TRBV12-3 or TRBV12-4 combines with J gene TRBJ2-3; tentative D call: TRBD2 (7 bases). CDR3 length: 16 amino acids. CDR3 loop: CASSLARGASTDTQYF. CDR3 bases: TGTGCCAGCAGTTTGGCCCGGGGGGCGAGCACCGATACGCAGTATTTT.

The rearrangement links TRBV20-1 to TRBJ2-7; 13 bases line up with TRBD2. The germline CDR1 and CDR2 sequences are DFQATT and SNEGSKA (reference sequence). V shed 5 bases, J shed 6 bases, and the junction held 7 bases outside the gene matches. The CDR3 is 14 residues long. The chain's CDR3 is CSAGGLAGAGEQYF. CDR3 nucleotides: TGCAGTGCTGGAGGACTAGCGGGAGCAGGCGAGCAGTACTTC.

This clonotype was seen a few times. The chain employs TRBV20-1 and TRBJ2-4; either TRBD1 or TRBD2 may fit D (6 bases each). The closer fit of TRBJ2-7 to the DNA end suggests the J call may be wrong. The CDR3 sequence is 14 residues long. Germline V gene sequence: CDR1 DFQATT, CDR2 SNEGSKA (reference sequence). This chain's CDR3 is CSASGGLGTHEQYF. The DNA for the CDR3 is TGCAGTGCTAGTGGGGGGCTCGGTACCCACGAGCAGTACTTC.

The genes are TRBV6-1 and TRBJ2-4, with 10 bases matching TRBD2. The DNA end is more similar to TRBJ2-7, so the J call may be wrong. In germline, CDR1 is MNHNS, CDR2 SASEGT. The CDR3 loop spans 17 amino acids. CDR3 sequence reads: CASSEFRTSGSPYEQYF. The CDR3 DNA reads TGTGCCAGCAGTGAATTTCGGACTAGCGGTTCCCCCTACGAGCAGTACTTC.